This TCR beta chain was retrieved from a study of identical twins. Study conclusions and caveats: Out-of-frame beta sequences exhibited a weaker degree of excess twin sharing. Low generation probability was overrepresented in out-of-frame alpha sequences shared by twins.

Remarks on this clonotype: Its target is not known.

TCRdb re-analysed the 5' RACE reads in MiXCR, keeping a single row per CDR3 protein. Among about 810,000 distinct CDR3 sequences listed, 10% to 15% were seen once. CDR3 length: 14 residues. Trimming left V 6 bases short and J 5 bases short, with 13 bases between. Looked up from germline, CDR1 is SGHAT and CDR2 is FQNNGV. This sample also belongs to another study, concerning yellow fever vaccine responses in identical twins. Per that study: Reportedly, the response of twins' T cells to the vaccine seemed partly convergent, partly personalized.

Specimen: PBMCs. The chain is built from TRBV11-2 and TRBJ2-2; D possibly corresponds to TRBD2 (7 bases). The source of this sequence is a woman aged 18-35 years in good health. The CDR3: CASRGRGRTGELFF. The CDR3 nucleotides read TGTGCCAGCAGGGGGAGGGGGAGAACCGGGGAGCTGTTTTTT.